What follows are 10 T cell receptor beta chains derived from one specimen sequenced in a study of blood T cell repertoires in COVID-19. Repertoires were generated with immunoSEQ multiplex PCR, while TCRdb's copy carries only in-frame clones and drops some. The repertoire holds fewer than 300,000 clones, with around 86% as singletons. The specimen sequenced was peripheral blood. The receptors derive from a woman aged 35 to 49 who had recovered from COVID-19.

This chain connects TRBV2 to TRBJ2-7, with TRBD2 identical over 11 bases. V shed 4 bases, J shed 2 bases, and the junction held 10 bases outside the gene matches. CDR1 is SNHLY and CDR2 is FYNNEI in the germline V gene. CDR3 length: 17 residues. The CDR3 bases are TGTGCCAGCAGTGCTTCTAGCGGGGGGCCTTTGACCTACGAGCAGTACTTC. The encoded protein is CASSASSGGPLTYEQYF.

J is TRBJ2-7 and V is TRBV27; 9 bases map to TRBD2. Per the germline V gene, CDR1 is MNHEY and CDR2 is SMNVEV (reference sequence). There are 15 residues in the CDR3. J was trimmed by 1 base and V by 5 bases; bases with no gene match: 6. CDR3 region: CASSRRLAESYEQYF. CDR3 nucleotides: TGTGCCAGCAGTCGAAGACTAGCGGAATCCTACGAGCAGTACTTC.

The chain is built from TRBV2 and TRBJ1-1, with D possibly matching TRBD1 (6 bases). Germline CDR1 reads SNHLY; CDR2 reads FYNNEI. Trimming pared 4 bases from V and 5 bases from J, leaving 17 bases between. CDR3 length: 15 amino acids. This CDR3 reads CASSATRDKWTEAFF. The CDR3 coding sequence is TGTGCCAGCAGTGCTACCCGGGACAAGTGGACTGAAGCTTTCTTT.

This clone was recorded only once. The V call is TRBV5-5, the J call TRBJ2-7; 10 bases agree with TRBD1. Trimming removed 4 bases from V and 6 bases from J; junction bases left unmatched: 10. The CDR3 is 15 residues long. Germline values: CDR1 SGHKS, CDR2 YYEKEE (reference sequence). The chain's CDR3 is CASSTGTGEGREQYF. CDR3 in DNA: TGTGCCAGCAGCACTGGGACAGGGGAAGGGCGCGAGCAGTACTTC.

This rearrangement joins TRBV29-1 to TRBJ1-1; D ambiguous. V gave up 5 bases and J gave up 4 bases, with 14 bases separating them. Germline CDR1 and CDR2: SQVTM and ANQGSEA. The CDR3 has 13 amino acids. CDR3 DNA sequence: TGCAGCGTTCGAGGTAGGTCGGGCACTGAAGCTTTCTTT. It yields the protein CSVRGRSGTEAFF.

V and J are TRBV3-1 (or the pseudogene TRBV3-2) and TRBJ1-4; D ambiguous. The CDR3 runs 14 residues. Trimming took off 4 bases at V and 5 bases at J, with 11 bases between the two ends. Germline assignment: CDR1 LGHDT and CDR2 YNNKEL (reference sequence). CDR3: CASSREGFNEKLFF. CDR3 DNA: TGTGCCAGCAGCCGCGAGGGATTCAATGAAAAACTGTTTTTT.

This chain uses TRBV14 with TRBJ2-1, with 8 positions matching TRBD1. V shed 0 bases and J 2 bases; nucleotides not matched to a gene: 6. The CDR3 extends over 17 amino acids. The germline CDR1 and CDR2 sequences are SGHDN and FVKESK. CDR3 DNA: TGTGCCAGCAGCCAAGATAAAGGGACAGGCACCTACAATGAGCAGTTCTTC. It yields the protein CASSQDKGTGTYNEQFF.

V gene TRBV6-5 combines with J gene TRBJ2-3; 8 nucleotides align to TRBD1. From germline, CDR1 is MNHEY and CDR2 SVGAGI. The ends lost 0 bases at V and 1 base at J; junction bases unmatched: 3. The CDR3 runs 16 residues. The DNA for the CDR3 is TGTGCCAGCAGTTACTCTTGGGGACAGGGCACAGATACGCAGTATTTT. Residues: CASSYSWGQGTDTQYF.

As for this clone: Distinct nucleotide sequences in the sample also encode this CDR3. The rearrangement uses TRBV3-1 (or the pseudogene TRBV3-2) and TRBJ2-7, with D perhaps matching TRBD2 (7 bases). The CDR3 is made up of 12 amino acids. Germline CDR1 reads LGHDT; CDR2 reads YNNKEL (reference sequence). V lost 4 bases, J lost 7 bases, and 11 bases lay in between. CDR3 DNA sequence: TGTGCCAGCAGCCGGGAGGGGGGTGAGCAGTACTTC. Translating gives CASSREGGEQYF.

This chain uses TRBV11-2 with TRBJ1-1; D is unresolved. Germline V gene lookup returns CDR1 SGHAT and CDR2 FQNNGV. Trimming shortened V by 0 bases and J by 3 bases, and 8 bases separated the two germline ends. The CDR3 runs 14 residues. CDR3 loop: CASSLEGSYTEAFF. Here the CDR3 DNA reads TGTGCCAGCAGCTTAGAGGGCAGCTACACTGAAGCTTTCTTT.